These T cell receptor beta chains were read from a single sample in a study of OX40 agonist ivuxolimab in advanced cancers. TCRdb keeps only in-frame clones here, not all; method: immunoSEQ multiplex PCR. The data hold about 10,000 clones, with around 80% observed a single time. The material sequenced was CD4+ or CD8+ T cells sorted from blood, taken in a trial of the OX40 agonist ivuxolimab. The origin of the receptors is an adult with an advanced solid tumor such as melanoma, head and neck, liver or kidney cancer. The CDR3 runs from the conserved cysteine through the conserved F or W.

J,V,CDR3
TRBJ2-7,TRBV4-2,CASSPWTSSYEQYF
TRBJ2-7,TRBV2,CASRYSYEQYF
TRBJ2-1,TRBV29-1,CSVDVSYNEQFF
TRBJ2-7,TRBV7-9,CASSLGGHYEQYF
TRBJ2-3,TRBV18,CASSPSRQGSDTQYF
TRBJ1-2,TRBV7-8,CASSLVRGAGTGGYTF
TRBJ1-5,TRBV28,CASSLGDANQPQHF
TRBJ2-2,TRBV18,CASSPPAEFRRGVAGELFF
TRBJ2-7,TRBV14,CASSLRGAYEQYF
TRBJ2-1,TRBV15,CATSRSIGAEQFF
TRBJ1-2,TRBV28,CASSFPGAGGYTF
TRBJ2-1,TRBV29-1,CSVQVWEINEQFF
TRBJ2-3,TRBV5-4,CASRRGQGLDTQYF
TRBJ2-3,TRBV7-8,CASSLIGVDFADTQYF
TRBJ2-5,TRBV25-1,CASSPGGETQYF
TRBJ1-2,TRBV29-1,CSVEVAGYGYTF
TRBJ1-2,TRBV6-1,CASRDGVGYTF
TRBJ1-6,TRBV19,CASTETGYYNSPLHF
TRBJ1-1,TRBV14,CASSQDSFGTEAFF
TRBJ2-1,TRBV27,CASSFGLAGNNEQFF
TRBJ2-3,TRBV27,CASGYRDTQYF
TRBJ2-1,TRBV9,CASSVGGPEQFF
TRBJ1-3,TRBV5-6,CASSLGWGPDNLRNTIYF
TRBJ1-2,TRBV4-1,CASSLLGQGLRDYGYTF
TRBJ2-1,TRBV10-1,CASSEETGGRRNEQFF
TRBJ1-5,TRBV6-4,CASSDSRTGVYQPQHF
TRBJ1-5,TRBV6-6,CASGSGGAGSGQPQHF
TRBJ2-7,TRBV5-7,CASSYASSYEQYF
TRBJ1-1,TRBV6-1,CASSLGSGGAEAFF
TRBJ2-7,TRBV7-9,CASSQATPEQYF
TRBJ2-4,TRBV9,CASSPSGGADKNIQYF
TRBJ2-1,TRBV5-1,CASSLTGGNEQFF
TRBJ2-5,TRBV7-7,CASSPAGPETQYF
TRBJ2-5,TRBV9,CASSVSSGEETQYF
TRBJ2-1,TRBV11-3,CASSSGDNEQFF
TRBJ1-2,TRBV27,CASWSFGDGYTF
TRBJ2-2,TRBV6-1,CASSVGSDTGELFF
TRBJ1-3,TRBV29-1,CSVGGAGNTIYF
TRBJ1-1,TRBV6-1,CASSRSSHTEAFF
TRBJ2-2,TRBV13,CATGQGTGELFF
TRBJ2-5,TRBV5-1,CASRDRVGETQYF
TRBJ2-7,TRBV7-3,CASSLSSGGPYEQYF
TRBJ1-1,TRBV9,CASSENPGQGSGTEAFF
TRBJ2-7,TRBV5-1,CASSLDNRNEQYF
TRBJ1-1,TRBV6-6,CASRKQGPSTEAFF
TRBJ2-3,TRBV7-9,CASSHLGTSGGPSTDTQYF
TRBJ1-4,TRBV7-9,CATEQGAANEKLFF